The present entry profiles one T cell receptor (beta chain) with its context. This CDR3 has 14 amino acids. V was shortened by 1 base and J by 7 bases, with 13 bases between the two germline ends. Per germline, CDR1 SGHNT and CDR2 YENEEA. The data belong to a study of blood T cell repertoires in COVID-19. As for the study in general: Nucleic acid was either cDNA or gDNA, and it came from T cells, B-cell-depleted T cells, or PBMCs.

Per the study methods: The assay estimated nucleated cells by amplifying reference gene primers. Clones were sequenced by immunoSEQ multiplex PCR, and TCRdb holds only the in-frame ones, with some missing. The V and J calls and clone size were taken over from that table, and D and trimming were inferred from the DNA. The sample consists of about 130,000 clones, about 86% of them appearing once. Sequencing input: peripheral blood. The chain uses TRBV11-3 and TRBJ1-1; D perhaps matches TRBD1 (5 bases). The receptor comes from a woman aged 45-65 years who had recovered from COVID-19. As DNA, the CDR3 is TGTGCCAGCAGCTTAGGCGACCGGACAAGTGAAGCTTTCTTT. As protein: CASSLGDRTSEAFF. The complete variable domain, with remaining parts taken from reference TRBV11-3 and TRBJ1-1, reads EAGVVQSPRYKIIEKKQPVAFWCNPISGHNTLYWYLQNLGQGPELLIRYENEEAVDDSQLPKDRFSAERLKGVDSTLKIQPAELGDSAVYLCASSLGDRTSEAFFGQGTRLTVV.